The clone carrying this T cell receptor beta chain has ten or more counts. No antigen is known for it. The CDR3 extends over 13 amino acids. V lost 3 bases and J 5 bases, leaving 12 bases between the germline ends. The germline V gene has CDR1 DFQATT and CDR2 SNEGSKA (reference sequence). MiXCR was used by TCRdb to re-call the PCR reads. Of 5,000 to 7,500 clones in the sample, 15% to 20% were seen once. The record originates from a study of metastatic and nonmetastatic thyroid tumors. Across the whole study: Repertoires from malignant and benign thyroid patients were compared across blood and tumor or nodule tissue. Study-level findings and limits: Malignant thyroid tumors reportedly had TCR beta diversity that was significantly higher than in benign nodules, in blood and tumor.

Every patient was untreated before thyroid surgery. This clonotype was sampled from a male donor with papillary thyroid cancer or a benign thyroid nodule (not recorded which). Some clones in this sample may be carry-over from other donors' samples. Input material: tumor tissue. The chain uses TRBV20-1 and TRBJ2-3, with unresolved D. In DNA, the CDR3 is TGCAGTGCTAGGGGCCCTTCGGTAGATACGCAGTATTTT. Its translation is CSARGPSVDTQYF.